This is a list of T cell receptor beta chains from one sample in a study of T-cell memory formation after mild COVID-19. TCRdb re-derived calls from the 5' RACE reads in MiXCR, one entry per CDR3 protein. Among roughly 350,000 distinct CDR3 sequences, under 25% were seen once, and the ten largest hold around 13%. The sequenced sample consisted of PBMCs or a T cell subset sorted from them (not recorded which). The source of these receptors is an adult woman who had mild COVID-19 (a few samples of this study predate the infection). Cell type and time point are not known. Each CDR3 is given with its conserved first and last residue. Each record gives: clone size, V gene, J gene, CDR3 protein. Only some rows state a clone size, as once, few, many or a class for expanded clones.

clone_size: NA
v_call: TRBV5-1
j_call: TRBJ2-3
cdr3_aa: CASSLVGGGEADTQYF

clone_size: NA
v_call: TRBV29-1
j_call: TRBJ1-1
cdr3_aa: CSVSDRVREAFF

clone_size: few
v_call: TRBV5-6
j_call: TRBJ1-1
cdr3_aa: CASSLSGNRAEAFF

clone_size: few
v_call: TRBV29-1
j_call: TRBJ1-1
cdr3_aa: CSALGGRGTEAFF

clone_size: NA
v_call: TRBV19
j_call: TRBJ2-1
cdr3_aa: CASSLRQGNEQFF

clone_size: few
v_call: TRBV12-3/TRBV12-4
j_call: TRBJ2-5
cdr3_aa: CASSPRTDQETQYF

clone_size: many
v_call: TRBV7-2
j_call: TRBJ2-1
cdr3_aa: CASSSGTGIYNEQFF

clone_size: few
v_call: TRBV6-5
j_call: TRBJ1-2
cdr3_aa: CASATTNYGYTF

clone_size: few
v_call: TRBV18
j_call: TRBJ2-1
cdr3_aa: CASSPGQGAVSSYNEQFF

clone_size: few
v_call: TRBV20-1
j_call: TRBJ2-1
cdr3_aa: CSAQQGAHNEQFF

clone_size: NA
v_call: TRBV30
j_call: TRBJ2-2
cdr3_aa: CAWRRSGGTGELFF

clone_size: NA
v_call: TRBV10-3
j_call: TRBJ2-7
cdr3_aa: CAISDTGEQYF